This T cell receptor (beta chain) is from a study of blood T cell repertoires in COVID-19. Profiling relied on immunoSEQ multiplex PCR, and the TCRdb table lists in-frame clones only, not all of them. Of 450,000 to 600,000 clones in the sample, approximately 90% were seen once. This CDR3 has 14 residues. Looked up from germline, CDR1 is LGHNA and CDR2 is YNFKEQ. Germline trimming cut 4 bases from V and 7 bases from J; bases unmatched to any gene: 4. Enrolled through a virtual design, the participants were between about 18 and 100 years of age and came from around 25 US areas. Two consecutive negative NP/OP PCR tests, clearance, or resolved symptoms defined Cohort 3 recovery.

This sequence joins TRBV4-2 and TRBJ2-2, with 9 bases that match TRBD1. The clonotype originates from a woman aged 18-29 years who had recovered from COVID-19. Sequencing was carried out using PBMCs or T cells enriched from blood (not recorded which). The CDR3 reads CASSRTGGYGELFF. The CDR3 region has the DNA TGTGCCAGCAGCCGTACAGGGGGCTACGGGGAGCTGTTTTTT.